This TCR beta chain was captured in a study of regulatory T cells in long-lasting Graves disease. This clonotype has at least ten counts. Its antigen is not known. Study-wide findings and caveats: Gene preferences differed: TRBV28, TRBJ1-2, TRBJ2-5 in persistent cases.

From germline, CDR1 is MNHEY and CDR2 SMNVEV (reference sequence). The CDR3 runs to 12 residues. V was trimmed by 4 bases and J by 9 bases, leaving 10 bases between them. Time point in this sample: newly diagnosed GD, antithyroid drugs for less than 3 months. TCR sequences were obtained from RNA taken from PBMCs. Staff drew roughly 10 milliliters of peripheral blood into EDTA tubes. The authors built TCR beta libraries using iRepertoire HTBI primers and Arm-PCR of CDR3 regions. Each CDR3 protein gets one entry after TCRdb re-called the multiplex PCR reads with MiXCR. The data contain 510,000 or so distinct CDR3 sequences, 12% of them singletons. The data also belong to a second study, concerning T cells in Graves' hyperthyroidism and ophthalmopathy. As reported in that work: Each diagnosis was grounded in clinical symptoms, serum thyroxine and TRAb, thyroid ultrasound, and orbital computed tomography.

The J gene is TRBJ2-1, the V gene TRBV27; no clear D. Sample: peripheral blood mononuclear cells (PBMCs), taken at new diagnosis, from a patient treated with antithyroid drugs. This TCR was sampled from a woman younger than 45 with Graves disease. The CDR3 nucleotides are TGTGCCAGCAGTTGGTACGGCGGTGAGCAGTTCTTC. The encoded protein is CASSWYGGEQFF.